This TCR beta chain was identified in a study of a mutant IDH1 vaccine in newly diagnosed glioma (dated by TCRdb to 2020 to 2022). Study-level background: Patients were given eight vaccinations, in weeks 1, 3, 5, 7, 11, 15, 19 and 23, which matched visits V03 through V10. Vaccination began 4-6 weeks after radiotherapy alone, or alongside temozolomide cycles in the chemotherapy-containing groups. The roughly 32 treated patients were around 62% male and roughly 40% female, with a mean age of approximately 40 years. Before enrollment, most patients had been given radiochemotherapy with temozolomide as standard therapy, while the rest had received either radiotherapy alone or temozolomide alone. Peripheral blood was drawn at six visits: V03 (baseline), V05, V07, V10, V12 and V13. For exploratory analyses, 25 treated patients had longitudinal TCRB deep sequencing done wherever samples were available. The paper as a whole reports these results and caveats: The authors stated that sample limitations prevented analyses of patient blood samples from being reproduced. Immune responses induced by the vaccine were seen in 90% to 95% of patients across multiple MHC alleles. Selection of PBMC samples for TCRB deep sequencing was based on availability. Changes in the top peripheral T cell clonotypes picked up by TCRB sequencing did not appear to be linked to pseudoprogression.

With respect to this clone: Its antigen remains undetermined. No base-level quality is on record; no much larger clone is a single base apart.

Library prep was done by the immunoSEQ multiplex PCR assay. Rearranged TCR beta chain sequences were amplified with the hsTCRB Kit following the manufacturer's protocol. TCRB libraries were sequenced on an Illumina MiSeq. Regarding the original processing steps: The proprietary platform of the kit vendor was used for demultiplexing, trimming and gene mapping. As stored in TCRdb, this immuneACCESS dataset retains in-frame rearrangements with V and J assigned. A fraction of the clones does not appear; measured against another copy, unresolved V genes explain less than half of the discrepancy, and the remainder lacks a known reason. D and trimming were read from the DNA, whereas the V and J calls and clone size are those reported in that table. The sample yields some 130,000 clones; 80% were counted once. The ten largest make up 5% to 6% of the sample. The time point label for this specimen denotes: week 11, during vaccination. Every vaccine dose consisted of 300 ug of a 20-mer mutant IDH1 peptide in Montanide, administered subcutaneously together with topical imiquimod. Donors had newly diagnosed WHO grade 3 or 4 IDH1-mutant astrocytomas with loss of nuclear ATRX. The samples were drawn from NOA16, a multicentre, single-arm, open-label phase I trial in Germany that tested a mutant IDH1 peptide vaccine in humans for the first time. Genomic DNA for TCRB sequencing was extracted from EDTA blood using the DNeasy Blood and Tissue Kit.

The sequenced sample was PBMCs, obtained from a glioma patient whose treatment included an IDH1 peptide vaccine. This receptor was identified in a man in his forties with glioma.

The DNA sequence reads TGTGCCTGGACCCTCCCGGGGGGGACGCCTGGAAACACCATATATTTT. Translation gives CAWTLPGGTPGNTIYF. Here the chain combines TRBV30 and TRBJ1-3, with a weak D call of TRBD1 (5 bases match). V and J lose 4 bases and 2 bases, and a span of 18 bases separates them. The CDR3 has 16 amino acids, counting the end cysteine and phenylalanine. Just CDR3 DNA is preserved here, 48 bases in frame from base 1. For CDR1 and CDR2, the germline V gene (reference sequence) lists GTSNPN and SVGIG.